The 9 T cell receptor beta chains given below trace back to one sample, sequenced in a study of blood T cell repertoires in COVID-19. Generated by immunoSEQ multiplex PCR, the TCRdb table keeps only in-frame clones and is missing some. This sample has approximately 230,000 clones, with roughly 82% found just once. Sequenced: peripheral blood. These TCRs come from a woman older than 75 with active or convalescent COVID-19.

The chain has TRBV5-1 and TRBJ2-3; 14 bases align to TRBD2. Trimming cost V 4 bases and J 0 bases; bases outside gene matches: 4. The CDR3 has 17 amino acids. Looked up from germline, CDR1 is SGHRS and CDR2 is YFSETQ. CDR3 protein: CASSRLAGGPSTDTQYF. CDR3 nucleotides: TGCGCCAGCAGCCGACTAGCGGGGGGGCCCAGCACAGATACGCAGTATTTT.

The V call is TRBV6-1, the J call TRBJ2-7, with TRBD1 matching 7 bases. Trimming took 6 bases from V and 3 from J; bases not matched to a gene: 11. This CDR3 has 15 residues. Germline V gene sequence: CDR1 MNHNS, CDR2 SASEGT. CDR3 amino acids: CASSDGTVGVYEQYF. The CDR3 nucleotides read TGTGCCAGCAGCGACGGGACAGTAGGAGTCTACGAGCAGTACTTC.

The rearrangement uses TRBV5-1 and TRBJ1-2, with a tentative D call TRBD1 (5 bases). The germline V gene has CDR1 SGHRS and CDR2 YFSETQ. V dropped 3 bases and J dropped 8 bases, with 14 bases sitting between them. CDR3 length: 13 amino acids. This CDR3 reads CASSWNTGNGYTF. CDR3 bases: TGCGCCAGCAGCTGGAACACAGGAAACGGCTACACCTTC.

This clone has a single count. The CDR3 DNA is TGCGCCAGCAGCTTGGCTCTAGCGGGATCCCAAGAGACCCAGTACTTC. It translates to CASSLALAGSQETQYF. The chain has TRBV5-1 and TRBJ2-5, with 9 bases aligning to TRBD2. From germline, CDR1 is SGHRS and CDR2 YFSETQ. This CDR3 spans 16 amino acids. V was clipped by 0 bases and J by 1 base; unmatched bases: 4.

V is TRBV5-4 and J is TRBJ1-3, with 8 nucleotides matching TRBD1. The CDR3 sequence is 15 residues long. The V gene end was trimmed by 4 bases and the J gene end by 0 bases; junction bases not matched to a gene: 3. CDR1 is SGHNT and CDR2 is YYREEE in the germline V gene (reference sequence). In nucleotides, the CDR3 is TGTGCCAGCAGCCCGGGACAGGCCTCTGGAAACACCATATATTTT. Its protein product is CASSPGQASGNTIYF.

The rearrangement joins TRBV5-1 to TRBJ2-7; D might be TRBD1 (6 bases). Trimming left V 0 bases short and J 7 bases short, with 14 bases between. The V gene's germline CDR1 is SGHRS and CDR2 YFSETQ. The CDR3 runs to 14 residues. The CDR3 bases are TGCGCCAGCAGCTTGGCCCAGGGGTCTGGTGAGCAGTACTTC. As protein: CASSLAQGSGEQYF.

V gene TRBV19 combines with J gene TRBJ2-3; 13 bases are shared with TRBD2. This CDR3 has 16 amino acids. With V trimmed by 5 bases and J by 5 bases, 7 bases remained unmatched. Germline CDR1 LNHDA, CDR2 SQIVND (reference sequence). CDR3 amino acids: CASSARLAGGLDTQYF. The CDR3 DNA is TGTGCCAGTAGTGCCCGACTAGCGGGGGGACTAGATACGCAGTATTTT. The variable domain in full, with the rest retrieved from reference TRBV19 and TRBJ2-3, is DGGITQSPKYLFRKEGQNVTLSCEQNLNHDAMYWYRQDPGQGLRLIYYSQIVNDFQKGDIAEGYSVSREKKESFPLTVTSAQKNPTAFYLCASSARLAGGLDTQYFGPGTRLTVL.

This clone turned up a few times. The chain is built from TRBV10-3 and TRBJ1-4; D might be TRBD1 (5 bases). The CDR3 runs 16 residues. The germline gives CDR1 ENHRY, CDR2 SYGVKD. V was shortened by 8 bases and J by 5 bases, with 21 bases between the two germline ends. The DNA of the CDR3 is TGTGCCATCCGGGGGGGATCAGGGTCGGGAAATGAAAAACTGTTTTTT. Translating gives CAIRGGSGSGNEKLFF.

This clone was seen more than once but under ten times. At the DNA level, this CDR3 is encoded by other sequences in the same sample as well. The J gene is TRBJ2-7, the V gene TRBV18; D might be TRBD1 (6 bases). Trimming shortened V by 2 bases and J by 0 bases, and 8 bases separated the two germline ends. Germline-derived CDR1 and CDR2 are KGHSH and LQKENI. This CDR3 contains 14 residues. This CDR3 is CASSPGRGSYEQYF. CDR3 DNA: TGTGCCAGCTCACCAGGCAGGGGCTCCTACGAGCAGTACTTC.